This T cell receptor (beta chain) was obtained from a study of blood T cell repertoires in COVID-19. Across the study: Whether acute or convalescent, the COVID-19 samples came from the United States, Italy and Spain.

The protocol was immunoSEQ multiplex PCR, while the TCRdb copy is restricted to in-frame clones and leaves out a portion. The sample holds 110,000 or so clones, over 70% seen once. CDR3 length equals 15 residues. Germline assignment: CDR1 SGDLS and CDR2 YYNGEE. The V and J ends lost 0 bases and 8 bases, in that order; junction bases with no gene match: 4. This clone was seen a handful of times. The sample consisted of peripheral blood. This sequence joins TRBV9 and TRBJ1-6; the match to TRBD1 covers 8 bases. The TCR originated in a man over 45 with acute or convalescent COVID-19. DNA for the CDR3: TGTGCCAGCAGCGTAGGGGGACAGGTCGATTCACCCCTCCACTTT. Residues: CASSVGGQVDSPLHF.